This is a list of T cell receptor beta chains from one sample in a study of T-cell memory formation after mild COVID-19. TCRdb re-derived calls from the 5' RACE reads in MiXCR, one entry per CDR3 protein. The sample holds 110,000 to 150,000 distinct CDR3 sequences, 11% to 15% seen once. Input material: PBMCs or a T cell subset sorted from them (not recorded which). These receptors all stem from an adult woman who had mild COVID-19 (a few samples of this study predate the infection). Cell type and time point are not known. Each CDR3 is given with its conserved first and last residue. The order of the fields is D gene, V gene, J gene, clone size, CDR3 DNA, CDR3 protein. The D gene is left open where the match is weak. Clone size, where shown, is once, few, many, or a class for clones that have expanded.

D gene: TRBD1
V gene: TRBV9
J gene: TRBJ2-7
clone size: few
CDR3 DNA: TGTGCCAGCAGCCTGGGGACAGCGACCTACGAGCAGTACTTC
CDR3 protein: CASSLGTATYEQYF

D gene: TRBD2
V gene: TRBV29-1
J gene: TRBJ2-7
clone size: many
CDR3 DNA: TGCAGCGTCAGAAGTAGCGGGTCCGCCGGTCTCTACGAGCAGTACTTC
CDR3 protein: CSVRSSGSAGLYEQYF

D gene: -
V gene: TRBV15
J gene: TRBJ2-6
clone size: many
CDR3 DNA: TGTGCCACCAGCAGAGTGGCAGCCCCCGACCTATCTGGGGCCAACGTCCTGACTTTC
CDR3 protein: CATSRVAAPDLSGANVLTF

D gene: TRBD1
V gene: TRBV7-6
J gene: TRBJ2-7
clone size: -
CDR3 DNA: TGTGCCAGCAGCCCACAGGGGGCCCACGAGCAGTACTTC
CDR3 protein: CASSPQGAHEQYF

D gene: TRBD2
V gene: TRBV7-9
J gene: TRBJ2-3
clone size: many
CDR3 DNA: TGTGCCAGCAGCTTACGACTAGCGGGGTCGGATACGCAGTATTTT
CDR3 protein: CASSLRLAGSDTQYF

D gene: TRBD2
V gene: TRBV7-9
J gene: TRBJ2-1
clone size: -
CDR3 DNA: TGTGCCAGCAGCTTAGCTAGCGGGGCAAGCTCCTACAATGAGCAGTTCTTC
CDR3 protein: CASSLASGASSYNEQFF

D gene: -
V gene: TRBV7-9
J gene: TRBJ2-3
clone size: -
CDR3 DNA: TGTGCCAGCAGCTTGGGTCTGACTTCTAGCACAGATACGCAGTATTTT
CDR3 protein: CASSLGLTSSTDTQYF

D gene: -
V gene: TRBV7-9
J gene: TRBJ2-7
clone size: many
CDR3 DNA: TGTGCCACCAGGGACTCTGAAAACGAGCAGTACTTC
CDR3 protein: CATRDSENEQYF

D gene: -
V gene: TRBV4-3
J gene: TRBJ2-1
clone size: -
CDR3 DNA: TGCGTCAGCAGCCAGCTACCCCCTACAGGGACCGATGAGCAGTTCTTC
CDR3 protein: CVSSQLPPTGTDEQFF

D gene: -
V gene: TRBV21-1
J gene: TRBJ2-2
clone size: -
CDR3 DNA: TGTGCCAGCAGCAAAGCCGCTCGAGCCCCCGGGGAGCTGTTTTTT
CDR3 protein: CASSKAARAPGELFF

D gene: TRBD2
V gene: TRBV7-2
J gene: TRBJ2-7
clone size: few
CDR3 DNA: TGTGCCAGCAGCACCCCGGGACTAGAGGGGAGCGAGCAGTACTTC
CDR3 protein: CASSTPGLEGSEQYF

D gene: TRBD1
V gene: TRBV6-5
J gene: TRBJ2-7
clone size: few
CDR3 DNA: TGTGCCAGCAGCCCCTCCAGGGGGGACAGGGTGTACGAGCAGTACTTC
CDR3 protein: CASSPSRGDRVYEQYF

D gene: -
V gene: TRBV20-1
J gene: TRBJ2-3
clone size: -
CDR3 DNA: TGCAGTGCTCAGAGTTGGAGGGCCCTCACGGATGTATACACAGATACGCAGTATTTT
CDR3 protein: CSAQSWRALTDVYTDTQYF

D gene: -
V gene: TRBV4-1
J gene: TRBJ1-4
clone size: -
CDR3 DNA: TGCGCCAGCACCCCGGGGGCAACTAATGAAAAACTGTTTTTT
CDR3 protein: CASTPGATNEKLFF

D gene: -
V gene: TRBV29-1
J gene: TRBJ2-3
clone size: few
CDR3 DNA: TGCAGCGTTGAAGGGTTAGGGGATACGCAGTATTTT
CDR3 protein: CSVEGLGDTQYF

D gene: TRBD1
V gene: TRBV12-3/TRBV12-4
J gene: TRBJ2-7
clone size: few
CDR3 DNA: TGTGCCAGCAGTTCCTACCCGGGACAGGGCTACGAGCAGTACTTC
CDR3 protein: CASSSYPGQGYEQYF

D gene: -
V gene: TRBV29-1
J gene: TRBJ2-3
clone size: few
CDR3 DNA: TGCAGCGTCGAGGGACACACAGATACGCAGTATTTT
CDR3 protein: CSVEGHTDTQYF

D gene: -
V gene: TRBV4-3
J gene: TRBJ1-2
clone size: -
CDR3 DNA: TGCGCCAGCAGCCAAGATCGTTGGGGGAGAGGATATGGCTACACCTTC
CDR3 protein: CASSQDRWGRGYGYTF

D gene: TRBD1
V gene: TRBV6-2/TRBV6-3
J gene: TRBJ2-5
clone size: few
CDR3 DNA: TGTGCCAGCAGTTACTGGCCCCGGGACAGGGAGTTAGAGACCCAGTACTTC
CDR3 protein: CASSYWPRDRELETQYF

D gene: -
V gene: TRBV7-9
J gene: TRBJ2-7
clone size: few
CDR3 DNA: TGTGCCAGCAGCTCCACCGGCGGACCATCAACCTACGAGCAGTACTTC
CDR3 protein: CASSSTGGPSTYEQYF

D gene: -
V gene: TRBV4-1
J gene: TRBJ2-5
clone size: many
CDR3 DNA: TGCGCCAGCAGCCCTCGAGTTAGGGGGGAGGGGGAGACCCAGTACTTC
CDR3 protein: CASSPRVRGEGETQYF

D gene: -
V gene: TRBV6-5
J gene: TRBJ2-7
clone size: few
CDR3 DNA: TGTGCCAGCAGTTTGACAGAGTCCTACGAGCAGTACTTC
CDR3 protein: CASSLTESYEQYF

D gene: -
V gene: TRBV7-9
J gene: TRBJ1-1
clone size: few
CDR3 DNA: TGTGCCAGCAGCTTAGGTCTGGGACCGAGCACTGAAGCTTTCTTT
CDR3 protein: CASSLGLGPSTEAFF

D gene: TRBD1
V gene: TRBV9
J gene: TRBJ2-7
clone size: -
CDR3 DNA: TGTGCCAGCAGCGCAACCGGGACAGGGATGGAGCAGTACTTC
CDR3 protein: CASSATGTGMEQYF

D gene: -
V gene: TRBV7-8
J gene: TRBJ2-3
clone size: -
CDR3 DNA: TGTGCCAGCAGCTTTGAAGAGGCAGATACGCAGTATTTT
CDR3 protein: CASSFEEADTQYF

D gene: TRBD2
V gene: TRBV11-3
J gene: TRBJ2-3
clone size: -
CDR3 DNA: TGTGCCAGCAGCTTCCGAGCGGGAGGTATCACAGATACGCAGTATTTT
CDR3 protein: CASSFRAGGITDTQYF

D gene: -
V gene: TRBV7-2
J gene: TRBJ2-7
clone size: few
CDR3 DNA: TGTGCCAGCAGCTTAGCGACCTCACACCCCGAGCAGTACTTC
CDR3 protein: CASSLATSHPEQYF

D gene: -
V gene: TRBV12-3/TRBV12-4
J gene: TRBJ2-7
clone size: many
CDR3 DNA: TGTGCCAGCGGGAGTAGGACCCCCTACGAGCAGTACTTC
CDR3 protein: CASGSRTPYEQYF

D gene: TRBD2
V gene: TRBV3-1
J gene: TRBJ2-5
clone size: many
CDR3 DNA: TGTGCCAGCAGCCAAGATTTTAGGGGACTACAAGAGACCCAGTACTTC
CDR3 protein: CASSQDFRGLQETQYF